This T cell receptor (beta chain) was observed in a study of cytomegalovirus exposure and HLA in healthy donors. The table came from immunoSEQ multiplex PCR; TCRdb's copy has only in-frame clones and leaves some out. The sample has about 330,000 clones, about nine tenths seen once. This CDR3 spans 16 amino acids. CDR1 SGHTA and CDR2 FQGNSA come from the germline V gene. The V gene end was trimmed by 3 bases and the J gene end by 4 bases; junction bases not matched to a gene: 9. Among the approximately 110 subjects of the validation cohort, separate from the roughly 700-subject first cohort, were the donors.

The J gene is TRBJ2-3, the V gene TRBV7-2; 8 bases line up with TRBD1. The sequence was obtained from a woman aged 30 to 39 in good health and CMV-seropositive. Sequencing was done on a sample of PBMCs. CDR3 nucleotide sequence: TGTGCCAGCAGCTTTCCCCGGACAGGGAGGCCAGATACGCAGTATTTT. It is translated as CASSFPRTGRPDTQYF.